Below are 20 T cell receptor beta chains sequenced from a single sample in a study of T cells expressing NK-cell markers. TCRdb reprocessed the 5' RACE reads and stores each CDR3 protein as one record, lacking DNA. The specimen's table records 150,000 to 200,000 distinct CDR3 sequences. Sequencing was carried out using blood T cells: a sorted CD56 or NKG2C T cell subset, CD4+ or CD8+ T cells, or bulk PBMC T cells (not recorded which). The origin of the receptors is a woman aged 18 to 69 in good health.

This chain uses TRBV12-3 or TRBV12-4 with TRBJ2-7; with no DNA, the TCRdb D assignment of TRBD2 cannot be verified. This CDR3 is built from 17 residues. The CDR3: CASTFALGVAGPYEQYF.

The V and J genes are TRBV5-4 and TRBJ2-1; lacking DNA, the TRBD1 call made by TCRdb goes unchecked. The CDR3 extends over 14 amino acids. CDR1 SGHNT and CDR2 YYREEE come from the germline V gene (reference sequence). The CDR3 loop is CASSLGTGTNEQFF.

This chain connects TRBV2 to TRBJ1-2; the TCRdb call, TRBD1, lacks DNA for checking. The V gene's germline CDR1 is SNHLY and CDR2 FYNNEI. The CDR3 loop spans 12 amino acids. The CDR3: CASGQGAYGYTF.

The CDR3 spells CSAASDRTYEQYF. The chain couples TRBV20-1 to TRBJ2-7; TCRdb reports TRBD2, a call that lacks DNA to check it against. The CDR3 is made up of 13 amino acids. CDR1 and CDR2 (germline): DFQATT, SNEGSKA (reference sequence).

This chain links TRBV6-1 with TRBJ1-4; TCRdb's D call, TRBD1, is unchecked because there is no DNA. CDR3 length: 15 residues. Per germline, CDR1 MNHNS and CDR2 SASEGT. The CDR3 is CASSTGTGGNEKLFF.

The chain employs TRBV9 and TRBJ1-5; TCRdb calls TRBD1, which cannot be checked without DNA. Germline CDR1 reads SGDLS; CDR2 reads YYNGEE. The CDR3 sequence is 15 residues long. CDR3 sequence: CASSPLSGGNQPQHF.

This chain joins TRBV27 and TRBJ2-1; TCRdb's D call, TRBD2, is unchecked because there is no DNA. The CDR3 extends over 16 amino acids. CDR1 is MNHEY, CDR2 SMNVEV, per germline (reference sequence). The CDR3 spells CASSQTPGLGVGEQFF.

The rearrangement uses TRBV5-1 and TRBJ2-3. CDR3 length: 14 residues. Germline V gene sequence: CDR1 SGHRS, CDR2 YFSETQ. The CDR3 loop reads CASSVDSVSDTQYF.

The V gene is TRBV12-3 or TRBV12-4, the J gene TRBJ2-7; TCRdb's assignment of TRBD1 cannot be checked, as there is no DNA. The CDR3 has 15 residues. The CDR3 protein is CASSRGQGFQNEQYF.

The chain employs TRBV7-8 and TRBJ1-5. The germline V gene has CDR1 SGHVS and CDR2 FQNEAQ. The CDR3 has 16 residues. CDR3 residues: CASSHARVGGNQPQHF.

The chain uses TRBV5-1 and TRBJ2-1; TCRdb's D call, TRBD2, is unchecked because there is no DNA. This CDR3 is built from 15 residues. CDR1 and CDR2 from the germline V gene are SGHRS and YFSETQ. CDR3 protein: CASSGTSGSFHEQFF.

CDR3 loop: CASSLAGQPYNEQFF. V usage is TRBV5-1 and J usage is TRBJ2-1; checking the TCRdb D call of TRBD1 is not possible without DNA. CDR3 size: 15 residues. Germline values: CDR1 SGHRS, CDR2 YFSETQ. The full variable domain, rest sourced from reference TRBV5-1 and TRBJ2-1, is KAGVTQTPRYLIKTRGQQVTLSCSPISGHRSVSWYQQTPGQGLQFLFEYFSETQRNKGNFPGRFSGRQFSNSRSEMNVSTLELGDSALYLCASSLAGQPYNEQFFGPGTRLTVL.

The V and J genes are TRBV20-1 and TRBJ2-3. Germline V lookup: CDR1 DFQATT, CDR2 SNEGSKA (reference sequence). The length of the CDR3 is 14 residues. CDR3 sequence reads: CSANERSSTDTQYF.

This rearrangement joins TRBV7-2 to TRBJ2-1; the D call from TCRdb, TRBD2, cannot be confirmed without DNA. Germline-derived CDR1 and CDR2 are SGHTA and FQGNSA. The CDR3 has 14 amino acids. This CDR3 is CASSGGLAFNEQFF.

CDR3 region: CSAYSGRALEQFF. The chain couples TRBV20-1 to TRBJ2-1; the TCRdb D gene call, TRBD2, has no DNA to confirm it. The CDR3 consists of 13 residues. Germline V gene sequence: CDR1 DFQATT, CDR2 SNEGSKA (reference sequence).

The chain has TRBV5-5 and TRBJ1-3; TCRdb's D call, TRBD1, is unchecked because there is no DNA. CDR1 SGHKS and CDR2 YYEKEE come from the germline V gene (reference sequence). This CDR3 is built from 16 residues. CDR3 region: CASSSGTSSSGNTIYF.

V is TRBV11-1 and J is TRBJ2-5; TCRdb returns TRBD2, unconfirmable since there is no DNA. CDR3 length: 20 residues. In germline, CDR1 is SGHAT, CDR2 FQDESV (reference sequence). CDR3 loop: CASSFLTGTSGSWDRETQYF.

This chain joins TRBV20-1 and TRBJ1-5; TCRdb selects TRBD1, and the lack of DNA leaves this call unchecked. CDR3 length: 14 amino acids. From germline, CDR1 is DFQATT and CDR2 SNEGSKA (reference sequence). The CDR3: CSATTGTSTQPQHF.

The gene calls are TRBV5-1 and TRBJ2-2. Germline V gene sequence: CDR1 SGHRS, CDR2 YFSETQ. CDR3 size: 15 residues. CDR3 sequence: CASSLVVDGTGELFF.

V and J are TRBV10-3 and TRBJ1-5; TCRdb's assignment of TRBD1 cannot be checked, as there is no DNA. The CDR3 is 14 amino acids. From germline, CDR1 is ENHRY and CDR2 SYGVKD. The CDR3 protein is CAISTGGSNQPQHF.